One T cell receptor beta chain is described in this entry. Its antigen is still unknown. These data are taken from a study of T cell responses to AZD1222 COVID-19 vaccine. General study results and limits: Spike-spanning, vaccine-associated CD4 TCRs were dominant at 160-218 and 743-854. Donors were mostly white British, more females; clonal diversity possibly underestimated.

Here immunoSEQ multiplex PCR was the method, and the copy in TCRdb shows in-frame clones only, minus some. Of some 75,000 clones detected, nearly 90% appear once; the ten largest clones hold around 9.9%. V shed 6 bases and J shed 7 bases, with 10 bases lying between them. The germline V gene encodes CDR1 WNHNN and CDR2 SYGVQD (reference sequence). The CDR3 consists of 13 residues. This material consisted of peripheral blood, taken on day 0 of AZD1222 vaccination. The chain is built from TRBV10-1 and TRBJ1-6, with D possibly being TRBD1 (6 bases). This TCR was sampled from an adult in good health. The CDR3 reads CASSWTANSPLHF. DNA for the CDR3: TGCGCCAGCAGCTGGACAGCAAATTCACCCCTCCACTTT.